A single sample is the source of the 11 T cell receptor beta chains below, sequenced in a study of shared clonotypes between healthy human individuals. The repertoire was sequenced with immunoSEQ multiplex PCR; TCRdb's copy has only in-frame clones and lacks some. The sample yields some 790,000 clones, around 70% seen once. Sequencing used memory CD4+ T cells sorted from blood. The subset: CD45RA-negative fraction. The receptors derive from a woman aged 25 to 39 in good health.

This chain connects TRBV29-1 to TRBJ2-2; 10 bases line up with TRBD1. V dropped 6 bases and J dropped 4; count of bases not matched to a gene: 8. CDR1 SQVTM and CDR2 ANQGSEA come from the germline V gene. This CDR3 has 15 residues. The CDR3 spells CSVYFRDRGTGELFF. The CDR3 DNA reads TGCAGCGTATATTTCCGGGACAGGGGCACCGGGGAGCTGTTTTTT.

The V call is TRBV28, the J call TRBJ1-2, with D uncertain. This CDR3 region has 12 residues. V lost 4 bases and J 2 bases, leaving 5 bases between the germline ends. From germline, CDR1 is MDHEN and CDR2 SYDVKM. The DNA for the CDR3 is TGTGCCAGCAGTTGGAAAAACTATGGCTACACCTTC. This sequence encodes CASSWKNYGYTF.

V gene TRBV30 combines with J gene TRBJ1-4; TRBD1 is a possible D gene (6 bases). The CDR3 is 12 amino acids. V dropped 4 bases and J dropped 8 bases, with 11 bases sitting between them. Germline assignment: CDR1 GTSNPN and CDR2 SVGIG (reference sequence). CDR3 sequence (DNA): TGTGCCTGGAAGGGGGTAGAGGAAAAACTGTTTTTT. Protein product: CAWKGVEEKLFF.

Only one count was recorded for this clone. This chain links TRBV2 with TRBJ2-7; a weak D match, TRBD2 (7 bases). The CDR3 is 15 amino acids. Germline assignment: CDR1 SNHLY and CDR2 FYNNEI. V was clipped by 3 bases and J by 5 bases, with 17 bases between them. CDR3 bases: TGTGCCAGCAGTGATTTCCAGGGGAGGGCTAACGAGCAGTACTTC. This gives the protein CASSDFQGRANEQYF.

The V gene is TRBV14, the J gene TRBJ2-7; D may be TRBD2 (5 bases). The CDR3 spans 15 residues. V was pared by 1 base and J by 6 bases, with 16 bases between. Germline loops: CDR1 SGHDN, CDR2 FVKESK. The CDR3 nucleotides are TGTGCCAGCAGCCAAGTTCGAGGGCGATTTAGCGAGCAGTACTTC. This translates into CASSQVRGRFSEQYF.

CDR3 sequence (DNA): TGTGCCAGCAGTGAATATGGAGTATGGAAAGAAAGCACAGATACGCAGTATTTT. Residues: CASSEYGVWKESTDTQYF. The J gene is TRBJ2-3, the V gene TRBV6-1, with D uncertain. With 2 bases removed from V and 0 bases from J, the gap between germline ends came to 18 bases. This CDR3 has 18 amino acids. Germline CDR1 MNHNS, CDR2 SASEGT.

CDR3 amino acids: CASSLDPGGKLFF. CDR3 in DNA: TGTGCCAGCAGCTTAGACCCAGGGGGAAAACTGTTTTTT. The V call is TRBV11-2, the J call TRBJ1-4, with TRBD1 matching 7 bases. V dropped 0 bases and J dropped 10; count of bases not matched to a gene: 2. Germline CDR1 and CDR2: SGHAT and FQNNGV. CDR3 length equals 13 residues.

This chain uses TRBV27 with TRBJ1-5; D gene unclear. Germline V gene lookup returns CDR1 MNHEY and CDR2 SMNVEV (reference sequence). The V end lost 2 bases, the J end lost 7 bases, and 9 bases lay between the germline ends. This CDR3 comprises 13 residues. In DNA, the CDR3 is TGTGCCAGCAGTTTACGCCCTCGACAGCCCCAGCATTTT. Encoded protein: CASSLRPRQPQHF.

The chain carries TRBV5-6 and TRBJ2-1, with D possibly matching TRBD2 (6 bases). The CDR3 totals 16 residues. Germline V gives CDR1 SGHDT, CDR2 YYEEEE. V was shortened by 3 bases and J by 4 bases, with 17 bases between the two germline ends. The CDR3, as DNA: TGTGCCAGCAGCTGGAGAGTCGGGGGTCGGTACAATGAGCAGTTCTTC. Protein product: CASSWRVGGRYNEQFF.

The chain links TRBV9 to TRBJ1-2, with D possibly TRBD1 on 5 matching bases. Trimming left V 4 bases short and J 0 bases short, with 13 bases between. Germline CDR1 SGDLS, CDR2 YYNGEE. The CDR3 has 15 amino acids. The CDR3 coding sequence is TGTGCCAGCAGCCCCGGTGGGACTCCTAACTATGGCTACACCTTC. This gives the protein CASSPGGTPNYGYTF. Full variable domain (rest looked up from reference TRBV9 and TRBJ1-2): DSGVTQTPKHLITATGQRVTLRCSPRSGDLSVYWYQQSLDQGLQFLIQYYNGEERAKGNILERFSAQQFPDLHSELNLSSLELGDSALYFCASSPGGTPNYGYTFGSGTRLTVV.

This sequence joins TRBV27 and TRBJ2-3; maybe TRBD2 (6 bases). V lost 3 bases to trimming and J lost 2 bases, with 21 bases between them. This CDR3 is built from 18 residues. CDR1 is MNHEY, CDR2 SMNVEV, per germline (reference sequence). Here the CDR3 DNA reads TGTGCCAGCAGTTTCGTGGGCTACCCGGCGGGATCCACAGATACGCAGTATTTT. It yields the protein CASSFVGYPAGSTDTQYF.